The 26 T cell receptor beta chains reported below all come from one sample, sequenced in a study of shared clonotypes between healthy human individuals. Assay used: immunoSEQ multiplex PCR; TCRdb lists only in-frame clones, some missing. Of 550,000 to 750,000 clones in the sample, 92% were seen once. Positive CCR7 selection of CD45RO-negative cells yielded the naive CD8 cells, and terminally differentiated effector memory CD45RA+ cells were excluded. Sample: naive CD8+ T cells sorted from blood. These receptor sequences come from a man younger than 45 in good health.

The chain has TRBV4-1 and TRBJ2-1; TRBD2 agrees at 7 bases. This CDR3 contains 15 residues. Germline loops: CDR1 MGHRA, CDR2 YSYEKL. Losses at the gene ends were 3 bases for V and 5 bases for J; bases not matched to a gene: 7. The CDR3 DNA is TGCGCCAGCAGCCAGCTGATGGGAGGGGACAATGAGCAGTTCTTC. It yields the protein CASSQLMGGDNEQFF.

The CDR3 reads CASSIRWTGESNQPQHF. As DNA, the CDR3 is TGTGCCAGTAGTATTAGGTGGACAGGGGAGAGCAATCAGCCCCAGCATTTT. The chain has TRBV19 and TRBJ1-5; TRBD1 matches at 9 bases. The CDR3 loop spans 17 amino acids. Trimming removed 3 bases from V and 1 base from J; junction bases left unmatched: 7. Germline values: CDR1 LNHDA, CDR2 SQIVND (reference sequence).

This chain uses TRBV7-9 with TRBJ2-2, with D unclear. Germline CDR1 and CDR2: SEHNR and FQNEAQ (reference sequence). This CDR3 is 14 amino acids long. Between the trimmed V and J ends, which lost 0 bases and 7 bases, there was a span of 9 bases. The CDR3 spells CASSLAVPGGELFF. The CDR3 coding sequence is TGTGCCAGCAGCTTAGCGGTCCCGGGCGGGGAGCTGTTTTTT.

V is TRBV6-6 and J is TRBJ1-1; no clear D gene. With 6 bases removed from V and 0 bases from J, the gap between germline ends came to 8 bases. Per the germline V gene, CDR1 is MNHNY and CDR2 is SVGAGI (reference sequence). CDR3 size: 13 residues. DNA for the CDR3: TGTGCCAGCAGCACTGCAATGAACACTGAAGCTTTCTTT. Its translation: CASSTAMNTEAFF.

The chain has TRBV2 and TRBJ1-2, with no clear D. V was trimmed by 10 bases and J by 8 bases, leaving 11 bases between them. Germline assignment: CDR1 SNHLY and CDR2 FYNNEI. This CDR3 has 10 amino acids. The CDR3 nucleotides are TGTGCCATCCGACGGGGAGGCTACACCTTC. Translation gives CAIRRGGYTF.

This chain uses TRBV5-4 with TRBJ2-7; 8 bases match TRBD1. V lost 2 bases to trimming and J lost 7 bases; unmatched junction nucleotides: 8. Germline V gene data show CDR1 as SGHNT and CDR2 as YYREEE (reference sequence). The CDR3 totals 14 residues. This CDR3 is CASSFQGATFEQYF. The CDR3, as DNA: TGTGCCAGCAGCTTTCAGGGGGCAACGTTTGAGCAGTACTTC.

In its sample, this clone was seen a few times. The chain employs TRBV4-1 and TRBJ2-7, with 8 nucleotides matching TRBD1. The CDR3 has 15 residues. With 4 bases clipped from V and 4 bases from J, the junction kept 9 bases outside the gene matches. Germline V lookup: CDR1 MGHRA, CDR2 YSYEKL. The CDR3 DNA follows: TGCGCCAGCAGCCGGTCGACAGGGGAAGGGTACGAGCAGTACTTC. Its translation is CASSRSTGEGYEQYF.

The rearrangement joins TRBV11-2 to TRBJ2-5; D is unclear. V shed 5 bases and J shed 5 bases, with 9 bases lying between them. This CDR3 has 12 amino acids. CDR1 and CDR2 from the germline V gene are SGHAT and FQNNGV. CDR3 DNA: TGTGCCAGCAGCCATATGGGGGAGACCCAGTACTTC. It encodes CASSHMGETQYF.

The CDR3 is CASSPEGLAGGPGYEQYF. The CDR3 DNA follows: TGTGCCAGCTCACCGGAGGGACTAGCGGGAGGGCCGGGCTACGAGCAGTACTTC. The V gene is TRBV18, the J gene TRBJ2-7, with 16 bases identical to TRBD2. This CDR3 region has 18 residues. CDR1 KGHSH and CDR2 LQKENI come from the germline V gene. V trimming: 3 bases; J trimming: 3 bases; junction bases outside the gene matches: 8.

The genes are TRBV5-4 and TRBJ2-3, with D hard to call. Between the trimmed V and J ends, which lost 0 bases and 6 bases, there was a span of 17 bases. The germline gives CDR1 SGHNT, CDR2 YYREEE (reference sequence). The CDR3 has 16 residues. This CDR3 reads CASSLDGREYGDTQYF. The CDR3 DNA sequence: TGTGCCAGCAGCTTGGACGGGCGTGAGTACGGCGATACGCAGTATTTT.

The chain recombines TRBV7-8 with TRBJ2-7; D is unclear. Trimming removed 4 bases from V and 4 bases from J, with 5 bases in between. CDR1 and CDR2 (germline): SGHVS, FQNEAQ. The CDR3 runs 11 residues. CDR3 region: CASSSNYEQYF. Written as DNA, the CDR3 is TGTGCCAGCAGCTCCAATTACGAGCAGTACTTC.

Note on this clone: Within the sample, other DNA sequences also encode this same CDR3. V and J are TRBV27 and TRBJ2-7, with 7 bases aligning to TRBD2. The CDR3 loop spans 14 amino acids. Germline CDR1 MNHEY, CDR2 SMNVEV (reference sequence). V lost 4 bases and J lost 3; bases outside the gene matches: 6. The CDR3 is CASSSRTSGYEQYF. Written as DNA, the CDR3 is TGTGCCAGCAGTTCTAGGACTAGTGGCTACGAGCAGTACTTC.

V is TRBV5-5 and J is TRBJ1-5; D ambiguous. Germline V lookup: CDR1 SGHKS, CDR2 YYEKEE (reference sequence). CDR3 length equals 15 residues. Trimming took off 3 bases at V and 12 bases at J, with 22 bases between the two ends. The CDR3 is CASSYTPGPSGIQHF. CDR3 bases: TGTGCCAGCAGCTACACCCCGGGCCCTAGTGGGATCCAGCATTTT. Drawing the rest from reference TRBV5-5 and TRBJ1-5, the complete variable domain is DAGVTQSPTHLIKTRGQQVTLRCSPISGHKSVSWYQQVLGQGPQFIFQYYEKEERGRGNFPDRFSARQFPNYSSELNVNALLLGDSALYLCASSYTPGPSGIQHFGDGTRLSIL.

The genes are TRBV6-6 and TRBJ2-5; TRBD2 aligns across 10 bases. The V and J ends lost 6 bases and 5 bases, in that order; junction bases with no gene match: 6. The CDR3 is made up of 14 amino acids. Germline V lookup: CDR1 MNHNY, CDR2 SVGAGI (reference sequence). DNA for the CDR3: TGTGCCAGCAGCCTAGAGGGACTAGCGGAGACCCAGTACTTC. It specifies CASSLEGLAETQYF.

The gene calls are TRBV5-5 and TRBJ1-5; 9 bases align to TRBD1. The CDR3 totals 15 residues. The V segment lost 5 bases and the J segment 5 bases; nucleotides outside the gene matches: 8. From germline, CDR1 is SGHKS and CDR2 YYEKEE (reference sequence). The CDR3 loop is CASSTGQGRDQPQHF. In DNA form, the CDR3 reads TGTGCCAGCAGTACGGGACAGGGAAGGGATCAGCCCCAGCATTTT.

As concerns this clone: Other DNA sequences in the sample encode the same CDR3. The rearrangement joins TRBV15 to TRBJ1-5; tentatively, D is TRBD1 (6 bases). V shed 3 bases and J shed 6 bases, with 9 bases lying between them. CDR1 and CDR2 from the germline V gene are LNHNV and YYDKDF (reference sequence). This CDR3 comprises 13 residues. In nucleotides, the CDR3 is TGTGCCACCAGCAGTAACAGGGCTCAGCCCCAGCATTTT. Translated, it gives CATSSNRAQPQHF.

This clone was detected a few times. This CDR3 is CASSQDLGTPETQYF. The CDR3 nucleotides read TGCGCCAGCAGCCAAGACCTCGGGACTCCAGAGACCCAGTACTTC. This chain uses TRBV4-3 with TRBJ2-5; a weak D match, TRBD2 (6 bases). This CDR3 contains 15 residues. V was clipped by 0 bases and J by 4 bases, with 12 bases between them. From germline, CDR1 is LGHNA and CDR2 YSLEER.

V gene TRBV10-2 combines with J gene TRBJ1-1; D is uncertain. V gave up 7 bases and J gave up 0 bases, with 15 bases separating them. Germline-derived CDR1 and CDR2 are WSHSY and SAAADI. This CDR3 region has 15 residues. The CDR3 DNA reads TGCGCCAGCACAAAAGTCGGCAGCATGAACACTGAAGCTTTCTTT. It yields the protein CASTKVGSMNTEAFF.

The CDR3 loop reads CASSLLGGSRTDTQYF. In DNA, the CDR3 is TGTGCCAGCAGCTTACTGGGCGGCTCTCGCACAGATACGCAGTATTTT. This chain joins TRBV7-3 and TRBJ2-3, with no clear D. This CDR3 region has 16 residues. CDR1 SGHTA and CDR2 FQGTGA come from the germline V gene. V shed 2 bases and J shed 1 base, with 13 bases lying between them.

The CDR3 loop reads CASSQRGETQYF. DNA of the CDR3: TGCGCCAGCAGCCAAAGGGGAGAGACCCAGTACTTC. The chain links TRBV4-1 to TRBJ2-5; TRBD1 is a possible D gene (5 bases). The germline V gene encodes CDR1 MGHRA and CDR2 YSYEKL. The CDR3 runs 12 residues. V lost 2 bases and J 4 bases, leaving 5 bases between the germline ends.

The CDR3 coding sequence is TGTGCCAGCAGCTCCCCCAAGAGGGCGGGAGAGGTCTACGAGCAGTACTTC. It specifies CASSSPKRAGEVYEQYF. J is TRBJ2-7 and V is TRBV11-1; 7 bases are a match to TRBD2. Trimming removed 4 bases from V and 3 bases from J; junction bases left unmatched: 15. The CDR3 is 17 amino acids. From germline, CDR1 is SGHAT and CDR2 FQDESV (reference sequence). Filled out from reference TRBV11-1 and TRBJ2-7, the complete variable domain reads EAEVAQSPRYKITEKSQAVAFWCDPISGHATLYWYRQILGQGPELLVQFQDESVVDDSQLPKDRFSAERLKGVDSTLKIQPAELGDSAMYLCASSSPKRAGEVYEQYFGPGTRLTVT.

The chain joins TRBV15 to TRBJ2-7; TRBD2 matches at 9 bases. The CDR3 totals 16 residues. Germline CDR1 LNHNV, CDR2 YYDKDF (reference sequence). V lost 3 bases, J lost 3 bases, and 9 bases stayed unmatched. This CDR3 reads CATSRERLAVDYEQYF. The CDR3 nucleotides read TGTGCCACCAGCAGGGAAAGACTAGCGGTAGACTACGAGCAGTACTTC.

CDR3 bases: TGTGCCAGCAGCCGGCTCGGTGGATACGAGCAGTACTTC. Its translation: CASSRLGGYEQYF. The rearrangement joins TRBV11-2 to TRBJ2-7; D gene unclear. Trimming pared 5 bases from V and 4 bases from J, leaving 12 bases between. Germline CDR1 is SGHAT and CDR2 is FQNNGV. This CDR3 has 13 amino acids.

This chain links TRBV14 with TRBJ2-1, with D perhaps TRBD2 (6 bases). This CDR3 region has 19 residues. The V gene lost 1 base and the J gene lost 8 bases, with 27 bases spanning the gap. Germline CDR1 is SGHDN and CDR2 is FVKESK. This CDR3 reads CASSQGYSRKRARRDEQFF. As DNA, the CDR3 is TGTGCCAGCAGCCAAGGGTATTCCCGAAAGCGGGCCCGAAGGGATGAGCAGTTCTTC.

This chain connects TRBV27 to TRBJ2-3, with 7 bases lining up with TRBD2. The germline V gene has CDR1 MNHEY and CDR2 SMNVEV (reference sequence). CDR3 length: 18 amino acids. With 2 bases clipped from V and 0 bases from J, the junction kept 11 bases outside the gene matches. CDR3 bases: TGTGCCAGCAGTTTACTTAGAGGGAGTAGCGGGAGCACAGATACGCAGTATTTT. Translated, it gives CASSLLRGSSGSTDTQYF.

The chain has TRBV6-1 and TRBJ2-7; D perhaps matches TRBD1 (6 bases). V was cut by 8 bases and J by 5 bases, with 22 bases left in between. From germline, CDR1 is MNHNS and CDR2 SASEGT. CDR3 length equals 15 residues. The CDR3 DNA sequence: TGTGCCAGCTTGGAAACGGGCATCGGACAGAACGAGCAGTACTTC. This encodes CASLETGIGQNEQYF.